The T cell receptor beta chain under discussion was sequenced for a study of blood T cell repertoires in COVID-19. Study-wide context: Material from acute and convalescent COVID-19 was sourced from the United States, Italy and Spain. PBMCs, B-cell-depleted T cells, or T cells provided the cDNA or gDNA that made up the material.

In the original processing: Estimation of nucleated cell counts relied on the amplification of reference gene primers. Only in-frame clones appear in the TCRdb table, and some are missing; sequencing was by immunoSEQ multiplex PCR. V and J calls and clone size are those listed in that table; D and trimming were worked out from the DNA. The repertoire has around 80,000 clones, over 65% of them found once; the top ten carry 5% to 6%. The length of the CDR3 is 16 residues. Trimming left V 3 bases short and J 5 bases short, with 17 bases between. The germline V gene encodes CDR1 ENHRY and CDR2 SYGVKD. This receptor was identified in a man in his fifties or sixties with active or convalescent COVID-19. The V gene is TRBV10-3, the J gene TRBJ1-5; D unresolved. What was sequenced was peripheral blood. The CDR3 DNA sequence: TGTGCCATCAGTGACCCTGGCGGACTTCTGGATCAGCCCCAGCATTTT. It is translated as CAISDPGGLLDQPQHF.